The present entry profiles one T cell receptor beta chain with its context. Recruits, aged about 18 to 95 years, lived in 20 to 30 US areas. This specimen comes from a study of blood T cell repertoires in COVID-19. Study background: In each case, the material was cDNA or gDNA derived from T cells, B-cell-depleted T cells, or PBMCs.

TCRdb keeps only in-frame clones here, not all; method: immunoSEQ multiplex PCR. The table records some 200,000 clones, about 80% of them present only once. Trimming took 6 bases from V and 11 from J; bases not matched to a gene: 16. This CDR3 has 15 residues. Germline CDR1 and CDR2: MDHEN and SYDVKM. The chain combines TRBV28 with TRBJ1-5; the match to TRBD1 covers 7 bases. This TCR was recovered from a woman aged 55-70 years with acute COVID-19. Material: PBMCs or T cells enriched from blood (not recorded which). This CDR3 is CASSPGLTGPQAQHF. CDR3 nucleotide sequence: TGTGCCAGCAGCCCCGGGTTGACAGGGCCGCAAGCCCAGCATTTT.